This T cell receptor (beta chain) was sequenced in a study of OX40 agonist ivuxolimab in advanced cancers. At the level of the study: Among those enrolled, mean age was around 55 years (range roughly 20 to 85) and approximately 80% were male. Treatment received earlier with anti-PD-1, anti-PD-L1 or anti-CTLA-4 agents was allowed, and over 30% had some. General study results and limits: Among the nonresponders, some also had low normalized T-cell clonal expansion. The 0.1-3.0 mg/kg partial responders had among the lowest clonal expansion.

Turning to this clone: Its antigen is not known.

Method: immunoSEQ multiplex PCR; TCRdb's copy keeps in-frame clones and lacks some. The profile shows around 68,000 clones, roughly 86% of them singletons. The sample here was CD4+ or CD8+ T cells sorted from blood, taken in a trial of the OX40 agonist ivuxolimab. This receptor was identified in an adult with an advanced solid tumor such as melanoma, head and neck, liver or kidney cancer.

This chain's CDR3 is CASGRTTGYTF. DNA for the CDR3: TGTGCCAGCGGGAGGACAACGGGCTACACCTTC. This chain connects TRBV6-5 to TRBJ1-2; D possibly corresponds to TRBD1 (5 bases). Between the trimmed V and J ends, which lost 8 bases and 8 bases, there was a span of 12 bases. Germline V gene data show CDR1 as MNHEY and CDR2 as SVGAGI. The CDR3 is made up of 11 amino acids.